This is a list of T cell receptor beta chains from one sample in a study of blood T cells in healthy people across ages. MiXCR, run by TCRdb on the 5' RACE reads, gives a single entry per CDR3 protein. This table has approximately 1.5 million distinct CDR3 sequences, roughly 32% appearing once. Sequencing used blood. The receptors here all came from a woman aged 25-40 years in good health. Both conserved end residues are part of each CDR3. The order of the fields is clone size, V gene, J gene, D gene, CDR3 DNA, CDR3 protein. A D gene is named only where the DNA matches it firmly. Part of the rows lack a size; the others show once, few, many or a class for expanded clones.

few	TRBV27	TRBJ2-6	NA	TGTGCCAGCAGTTTAAAATGGGTCTCTGGGGCCAACGTCCTGACTTTC	CASSLKWVSGANVLTF
few	TRBV12-3/TRBV12-4	TRBJ1-2	TRBD1	TGTGCCAGCGGACACCGGGACAGGGGTGGCTACACCTTC	CASGHRDRGGYTF
NA	TRBV27	TRBJ2-5	TRBD2	TGTGCCAGCAGTTCTTTTAAGGGAGGGGAGACCCAGTACTTC	CASSSFKGGETQYF
few	TRBV13	TRBJ2-1	NA	TGTGCCAGCAGCCCCCCCGTTGGAGAGCAGTTCTTC	CASSPPVGEQFF
NA	TRBV6-2/TRBV6-3	TRBJ2-1	NA	TGTGCCAGCAGTTACTCGACAGCGGAGGAGGATTCGGTATACAATGAGCAGTTCTTC	CASSYSTAEEDSVYNEQFF
NA	TRBV7-2	TRBJ1-2	NA	TGTGCCAGCAGCGTCGGTTCCCGTAACTATGGCTACACCTTC	CASSVGSRNYGYTF
NA	TRBV12-3/TRBV12-4	TRBJ2-7	TRBD2	TGTGCCAGCAGTCCGGGACTATCTCCCCTCGACGAGCAGTACTTC	CASSPGLSPLDEQYF
few	TRBV4-1	TRBJ2-1	NA	TGCGCCAGCAGTCCTCCTATGTGGGGGTACAATGAGCAGTTCTTC	CASSPPMWGYNEQFF
few	TRBV14	TRBJ2-3	NA	TGTGCCAGCAGCCATAGGGGGTCAGATACGCAGTATTTT	CASSHRGSDTQYF
once	TRBV27	TRBJ1-2	TRBD1	TGTGCCAGCAGTTTAAGGACAGGGGGAGTGTACACCTTC	CASSLRTGGVYTF
NA	TRBV2	TRBJ2-6	NA	TGTGCCACCAGTGAAGTATGGATTGGGTTCTCTGGGGCCAACGTCCTGACTTTC	CATSEVWIGFSGANVLTF
NA	TRBV5-5	TRBJ2-5	TRBD1	TGTGCCAGCAGCAAGACAGGGGGCTTTGAGACCCAGTACTTC	CASSKTGGFETQYF
NA	TRBV6-6	TRBJ2-7	TRBD2	TGTGCCAGCAACACAGCGGGGGCGGCCTACGAGCAGTACTTC	CASNTAGAAYEQYF
NA	TRBV10-2	TRBJ2-1	NA	TGCGCCAGCAAGGGGGGGAGCTACTACAATGAGCAGTTCTTC	CASKGGSYYNEQFF
many	TRBV20-1	TRBJ1-1	NA	TGCAGCGCTTCAGGTAACACTGAAGCTTTCTTT	CSASGNTEAFF
NA	TRBV27	TRBJ2-3	NA	TGTGCCAGCAGTTCCCTGGTATCGGTGAGCACAGATACGCAGTATTTT	CASSSLVSVSTDTQYF
NA	TRBV5-1	TRBJ1-1	TRBD1	TGCGCCAGCAGCTCCTCGACAGGGGTTGTATCTGAAGCTTTCTTT	CASSSSTGVVSEAFF
many	TRBV25-1	TRBJ2-5	NA	TGTGCCAGCAGCTGGACGTACCAAGAGACCCAGTACTTC	CASSWTYQETQYF
NA	TRBV20-1	TRBJ2-7	TRBD2	TGCAGTGCTAGAGATCCGAAGACTAGCGGATCCTACGAGCAGTACTTC	CSARDPKTSGSYEQYF
few	TRBV6-4	TRBJ2-3	TRBD2	TGTGCCAGCAGTGACGACGGACTAGCGGGCACAGATACGCAGTATTTT	CASSDDGLAGTDTQYF
NA	TRBV20-1	TRBJ2-7	NA	TGCAGTGCTAGACGTGACAAAGACTCCTACGAGCAGTACTTC	CSARRDKDSYEQYF
NA	TRBV5-1	TRBJ2-7	TRBD1	TGCGCCAGCAACGCGGGACAGGGTTCGTACGAGCAGTACTTC	CASNAGQGSYEQYF
few	TRBV20-1	TRBJ1-2	TRBD1	TGCAGTGCTAGGCTAGGGGGACAGGGCGTCTATGGCTACACCTTC	CSARLGGQGVYGYTF
few	TRBV27	TRBJ2-7	NA	TGTGCCAGCAGTTTAGCCTCCCGAGGTCTTAGCGAGCAGTACTTC	CASSLASRGLSEQYF
few	TRBV12-3/TRBV12-4	TRBJ2-7	NA	TGTGCCAGCAGTCCGGGACTCGGCCCCTACGAGCAGTACTTC	CASSPGLGPYEQYF
NA	TRBV27	TRBJ2-7	TRBD1	TGTGCCAGCAGTACCTCAAATCACAGGGGCTACGAGCAGTACTTC	CASSTSNHRGYEQYF
NA	TRBV7-6	TRBJ2-6	NA	TGTGCCAGCAGCTTACTACCGGGGGATGGAGGAAACTCTGGGGCCAACGTCCTGACTTTC	CASSLLPGDGGNSGANVLTF
NA	TRBV5-6	TRBJ1-2	NA	TGTGCCAGCAGCCAAACCGCAGGGAACTTTAACTATGGCTACACCTTC	CASSQTAGNFNYGYTF
few	TRBV29-1	TRBJ2-2	NA	TGCAGCGTTGGAGACCCCGGGGAGCTGTTTTTT	CSVGDPGELFF
NA	TRBV7-3	TRBJ2-7	TRBD1	TGTGCCAGCAGCTTGTACAGGGGTCTCGAGCAGTACTTC	CASSLYRGLEQYF
many	TRBV29-1	TRBJ2-1	TRBD2	TGCAGCGTTGAAGCAACAAGCGGGGGGCCGAATGAGCAGTTCTTC	CSVEATSGGPNEQFF
NA	TRBV27	TRBJ2-7	NA	TGTGCCAGCAGTTCCCAAGGAGCCGAGCAGTACTTC	CASSSQGAEQYF
few	TRBV24-1	TRBJ2-5	TRBD2	TGTGCCACCAGTGAAACTAGCGGGATTTATGAGACCCAGTACTTC	CATSETSGIYETQYF
few	TRBV3-1	TRBJ2-3	TRBD2	TGTGCCAGCAGCCAAGATAGACTAGCGGGGGGGGCGCAGTATTTT	CASSQDRLAGGAQYF
NA	TRBV9	TRBJ2-5	TRBD2	TGCGCCAGCAGCGTAGAGGGAGGGGAGGCCCAGTACTTC	CASSVEGGEAQYF
NA	TRBV7-2	TRBJ2-7	NA	TGTGCCAGCAGCCGCAGGGGACGGGGCCCCTACGAGCAGTACTTC	CASSRRGRGPYEQYF
once	TRBV6-4	TRBJ2-1	NA	TGTGCCAGCAGCCAGGACAACCACGATGAGCAGTTCTTC	CASSQDNHDEQFF
NA	TRBV9	TRBJ1-4	NA	TGTGCCAGCGGCGTATCCGGGCCTAATGAAAAACTGTTTTTT	CASGVSGPNEKLFF
few	TRBV11-2	TRBJ2-3	NA	TGTGCCAGCAGCTTACTACAGGACAGCACAGATACGCAGTATTTT	CASSLLQDSTDTQYF
once	TRBV11-2	TRBJ1-4	NA	TGTGCCAGCAGCTTAGGACGAGGGACGGGTAATGAAAAACTGTTTTTT	CASSLGRGTGNEKLFF
NA	TRBV10-3	TRBJ1-2	NA	TGTGCCATCAGTGATTATATCCAGTCCTCCGGTGGTGGCTACACCTTC	CAISDYIQSSGGGYTF
NA	TRBV6-1	TRBJ2-5	NA	TGTGCCAGCCACGACACCCGTTTTCTCTCAGAGACCCAGTACTTC	CASHDTRFLSETQYF
NA	TRBV7-7	TRBJ2-2	TRBD2	TGTGCCAGCAGCCCCGGGAGGGGGTATGCCGGGGAGCTGTTTTTT	CASSPGRGYAGELFF
NA	TRBV12-5	TRBJ2-2	NA	TGTGCTAGTGGTATGCAGGCCGGGGAGCTGTTTTTT	CASGMQAGELFF
NA	TRBV6-2/TRBV6-3	TRBJ1-6	NA	TGTGCCAGCAGCATCATACAGGTTAAGAGGAATTCACCCCTCCACTTT	CASSIIQVKRNSPLHF
NA	TRBV5-1	TRBJ2-1	TRBD1	TGCGCCAGCACCCCAAGACAGGGGTCCTACAATGAGCAGTTCTTC	CASTPRQGSYNEQFF
few	TRBV20-1	TRBJ2-1	NA	TGCAGTGCTACACAGAATATCAATGAGCAGTTCTTC	CSATQNINEQFF
many	TRBV4-2	TRBJ2-7	NA	TGTGCCAGCAGCCAAGGAGGGAACACGGGGGGCCACGAGCAGTACTTC	CASSQGGNTGGHEQYF